Listed below are T cell receptor beta chains from one sample, sequenced in a study of identical twins. TCRdb re-called the 5' RACE reads with MiXCR, one entry per CDR3 protein. The sample yields 200,000 to 250,000 distinct CDR3 sequences, 7.5% seen once. This sample also belongs to another study, concerning yellow fever vaccine responses in identical twins.

Sequenced material: memory (CD45RO+) T cells sorted from blood. The source is a woman between 18 and 30 years old in good health. Each CDR3 is given with its conserved first and last residue. A D gene is named only where the DNA matches it firmly. Rows may omit the clone size; those that give it use once, few, many or a size class.

V gene: TRBV28
J gene: TRBJ2-7
D gene: .
clone size: .
CDR3 DNA: TGTGCCAGCAGCGGGACAGCGGGAACGGCCTCCTACGAGCAGTACTTC
CDR3 protein: CASSGTAGTASYEQYF

V gene: TRBV2
J gene: TRBJ2-5
D gene: .
clone size: few
CDR3 DNA: TGTGCCAGCAGTGGGACAGATGAAGAGACCCAGTACTTC
CDR3 protein: CASSGTDEETQYF

V gene: TRBV7-3
J gene: TRBJ1-6
D gene: TRBD1
clone size: .
CDR3 DNA: TGTGCCAGCAGCGTCCAGGGGGCGAATTCACCCCTCCACTTT
CDR3 protein: CASSVQGANSPLHF

V gene: TRBV11-2
J gene: TRBJ2-3
D gene: .
clone size: few
CDR3 DNA: TGTGCCAGCAGCGCCTACCTTGTTCCGGGAGAGCACACAGATACGCAGTATTTT
CDR3 protein: CASSAYLVPGEHTDTQYF

V gene: TRBV6-1
J gene: TRBJ1-6
D gene: .
clone size: few
CDR3 DNA: TGTGCCAGCAAGGACGCACTAAGCTCCTATAATTCACCCCTCCACTTT
CDR3 protein: CASKDALSSYNSPLHF

V gene: TRBV6-1
J gene: TRBJ2-7
D gene: TRBD2
clone size: .
CDR3 DNA: TGTGCCAGCAGACTACACGGACTAGCGGGATACGAGCAGTACTTC
CDR3 protein: CASRLHGLAGYEQYF

V gene: TRBV20-1
J gene: TRBJ1-5
D gene: TRBD1
clone size: .
CDR3 DNA: TGCAGTGCTACACCCGACAGGGGTTATAGCAATCAGCCCCAGCATTTT
CDR3 protein: CSATPDRGYSNQPQHF

V gene: TRBV5-1
J gene: TRBJ2-2
D gene: .
clone size: many
CDR3 DNA: TGCGCCAGCACCGGGAGAGTGAACACCGGGGAGCTGTTTTTT
CDR3 protein: CASTGRVNTGELFF

V gene: TRBV5-6
J gene: TRBJ2-5
D gene: .
clone size: .
CDR3 DNA: TGTGCCAGCAGCTTGTTCGGCCTGACCGGGGAGACCCAGTACTTC
CDR3 protein: CASSLFGLTGETQYF

V gene: TRBV7-8
J gene: TRBJ2-7
D gene: .
clone size: .
CDR3 DNA: TGTACCAGCAGCAATCAGGGGTTCCGCGAGCAGTACTTC
CDR3 protein: CTSSNQGFREQYF

V gene: TRBV29-1
J gene: TRBJ1-2
D gene: TRBD1
clone size: .
CDR3 DNA: TGCAGCGTTGCCGGAGGGACAGGGAAGATCTATGGCTACACCTTC
CDR3 protein: CSVAGGTGKIYGYTF

V gene: TRBV7-3
J gene: TRBJ1-1
D gene: .
clone size: many
CDR3 DNA: TGTGCCAGCAGCTTAACAGTGAATACTGAAGCTTTCTTT
CDR3 protein: CASSLTVNTEAFF

V gene: TRBV3-1
J gene: TRBJ2-7
D gene: TRBD2
clone size: many
CDR3 DNA: TGTGCCAGCAGCCAAGGACTAGCGGGGGCCATCTCCTACGAGCAGTACTTC
CDR3 protein: CASSQGLAGAISYEQYF

V gene: TRBV11-1
J gene: TRBJ2-7
D gene: TRBD1
clone size: many
CDR3 DNA: TGTGCCAGCAGCTTCTCCGGGACAGTCTACGAGCAGTACTTC
CDR3 protein: CASSFSGTVYEQYF

V gene: TRBV18
J gene: TRBJ2-5
D gene: TRBD2
clone size: .
CDR3 DNA: TGTGCCAGCTCACCAAGCTTGGCTAGCGGATCCGGGGGGACCCAGTACTTC
CDR3 protein: CASSPSLASGSGGTQYF

V gene: TRBV6-1
J gene: TRBJ1-1
D gene: .
clone size: few
CDR3 DNA: TGTGCCAGCAGGTCGGGACGGACGAACACTGAAGCTTTCTTT
CDR3 protein: CASRSGRTNTEAFF

V gene: TRBV18
J gene: TRBJ2-1
D gene: TRBD1
clone size: .
CDR3 DNA: TGTGCCAGCTCTCGGGAAGGGACAGGGAGGTCCAATGAGCAGTTCTTC
CDR3 protein: CASSREGTGRSNEQFF

V gene: TRBV7-2
J gene: TRBJ2-5
D gene: .
clone size: few
CDR3 DNA: TGTGCCAGCACCCCATGGGGGCCCCAGTACTTC
CDR3 protein: CASTPWGPQYF

V gene: TRBV29-1
J gene: TRBJ2-7
D gene: TRBD1
clone size: many
CDR3 DNA: TGCAGCGTTTCGCCGGGACAGGGACACTACGAGCAGTACTTC
CDR3 protein: CSVSPGQGHYEQYF

V gene: TRBV12-3/TRBV12-4
J gene: TRBJ2-7
D gene: .
clone size: few
CDR3 DNA: TGTGCCAGCGGGTTAGGGGTTTCCTACGAGCAGTACTTC
CDR3 protein: CASGLGVSYEQYF

V gene: TRBV21-1
J gene: TRBJ2-7
D gene: .
clone size: few
CDR3 DNA: TGTGCCAGCTTCAAGAGGGGGGCAGGGGTCGACGAGCAGTACTTC
CDR3 protein: CASFKRGAGVDEQYF

V gene: TRBV7-6
J gene: TRBJ1-6
D gene: .
clone size: few
CDR3 DNA: TGTGCCAGCAGCTTAGCGCCCCAGGACAGTTCAAATTCACCCCTCCACTTT
CDR3 protein: CASSLAPQDSSNSPLHF

V gene: TRBV20-1
J gene: TRBJ2-6
D gene: TRBD1
clone size: .
CDR3 DNA: TGCAGTGCTAGGCAAACAGGGGTTGCTGGGGCCAACGTCCTGACTTTC
CDR3 protein: CSARQTGVAGANVLTF